Following are 11 T cell receptor beta chains from one sample sequenced in a study of T cell changes during pregnancy in multiple sclerosis. TCRdb's copy holds only in-frame clones and misses some; the assay was immunoSEQ multiplex PCR. The sample carries about 68,000 clones, about 89% recorded once. The sample consisted of peripheral blood, taken in the second trimester of pregnancy. The receptors were sampled from a female donor with multiple sclerosis, enrolled in a pregnancy study.

This rearrangement joins TRBV19 to TRBJ1-1; no clear D. The germline gives CDR1 LNHDA, CDR2 SQIVND (reference sequence). Between the trimmed V and J ends, which lost 5 bases and 8 bases, there was a span of 12 bases. There are 12 residues in the CDR3. CDR3 sequence: CASSARLSEAFF. The CDR3 nucleotides read TGTGCCAGTAGTGCCAGACTCTCGGAAGCTTTCTTT.

The chain carries TRBV6-5 and TRBJ2-5; 8 bases are shared with TRBD1. This CDR3 is built from 16 residues. CDR1 is MNHEY, CDR2 SVGAGI, per germline. V shed 4 bases, J shed 1 base, and the junction held 8 bases outside the gene matches. Written as DNA, the CDR3 is TGTGCCAGCAGTTGGGGGGACAGGTTGGGCCAAGAGACCCAGTACTTC. It encodes CASSWGDRLGQETQYF.

This clone was detected only a few times. V gene TRBV30 combines with J gene TRBJ1-5; 7 nucleotides match TRBD1. V was clipped by 5 bases and J by 7 bases; unmatched bases: 8. CDR1 is GTSNPN and CDR2 is SVGIG in the germline V gene (reference sequence). This CDR3 has 13 amino acids. In DNA, the CDR3 is TGTGCCTGGTCTACAGGGGAAGGGCAGCCCCAGCATTTT. Its translation: CAWSTGEGQPQHF. Together with reference TRBV30 and TRBJ1-5, the CDR3 gives the full variable domain: SQTIHQWPATLVQPVGSPLSLECTVEGTSNPNLYWYRQAAGRGLQLLFYSVGIGQISSEVPQNLSASRPQDRQFILSSKKLLLSDSGFYLCAWSTGEGQPQHFGDGTRLSIL.

This rearrangement joins TRBV5-6 to TRBJ1-2, with D perhaps TRBD1 (6 bases). The V end lost 3 bases, the J end lost 5 bases, and 14 bases lay between the germline ends. Germline loops: CDR1 SGHDT, CDR2 YYEEEE. This CDR3 has 14 residues. The CDR3 region is CASSWTTGMYGYTF. The CDR3 DNA follows: TGTGCCAGCAGCTGGACCACAGGGATGTATGGCTACACCTTC.

This clone was observed once. The CDR3 DNA reads as TGTGCCAGCAGCCCTGTGTCGACTAGCGGATACAATGAGCAGTTCTTC. Its translation: CASSPVSTSGYNEQFF. This chain joins TRBV7-2 and TRBJ2-1, with 9 bases matching TRBD2. Germline CDR1 is SGHTA and CDR2 is FQGNSA. The junction had 9 bases not matched to a gene; V was cut back by 5 bases and J by 4 bases. The CDR3 contains 16 residues.

In this sample, this clone turned up a few times. The chain links TRBV30 to TRBJ1-1; D may be TRBD1 (6 bases). The CDR3 loop spans 16 amino acids. V was cut by 0 bases and J by 1 base, with 15 bases left in between. Germline CDR1 and CDR2: GTSNPN and SVGIG (reference sequence). In DNA form, the CDR3 reads TGTGCCTGGAGTGTAATCAGGGGCGGGAGGAACACTGAAGCTTTCTTT. Its protein is CAWSVIRGGRNTEAFF.

V is TRBV30 and J is TRBJ1-5, with D possibly matching TRBD1 (6 bases). Germline V gives CDR1 GTSNPN, CDR2 SVGIG (reference sequence). The CDR3 loop spans 15 amino acids. The V gene lost 3 bases and the J gene lost 3 bases, with 15 bases spanning the gap. The CDR3 protein is CAWSSLAGVNQPQHF. CDR3 in DNA: TGTGCCTGGAGCAGCCTCGCAGGGGTCAATCAGCCCCAGCATTTT. Supplemented by reference TRBV30 and TRBJ1-5, the full variable domain reads SQTIHQWPATLVQPVGSPLSLECTVEGTSNPNLYWYRQAAGRGLQLLFYSVGIGQISSEVPQNLSASRPQDRQFILSSKKLLLSDSGFYLCAWSSLAGVNQPQHFGDGTRLSIL.

The V and J genes are TRBV19 and TRBJ2-3; possible D gene TRBD1, 5 bases. This CDR3 contains 16 residues. Between the trimmed V and J ends, which lost 5 bases and 5 bases, there was a span of 20 bases. Germline lookup yields CDR1 LNHDA and CDR2 SQIVND (reference sequence). The DNA of the CDR3 is TGTGCCAGTAGTTTTCTCCCCACCCCAAGGGGAGATACGCAGTATTTT. Encoded protein: CASSFLPTPRGDTQYF.

This sequence joins TRBV27 and TRBJ2-2, with no clear D. From germline, CDR1 is MNHEY and CDR2 SMNVEV (reference sequence). This CDR3 is 13 amino acids long. Trimming pared 8 bases from V and 1 base from J, leaving 8 bases between. The CDR3 region has the DNA TGTGCCAGCGGCCCAGGGAACACCGGGGAGCTGTTTTTT. Its protein product is CASGPGNTGELFF.

The rearrangement links TRBV7-3 to TRBJ1-1, with 10 bases fitting TRBD1. The V gene end was trimmed by 5 bases and the J gene end by 6 bases; junction bases not matched to a gene: 9. The V gene's germline CDR1 is SGHTA and CDR2 FQGTGA. The CDR3 spans 15 residues. This CDR3 reads CASSGPGQGFAEAFF. In DNA, the CDR3 is TGTGCCAGCAGCGGACCGGGACAGGGGTTTGCTGAAGCTTTCTTT.

The chain couples TRBV5-4 to TRBJ2-3, with 8 bases aligning to TRBD1. The CDR3 covers 15 residues. Germline-derived CDR1 and CDR2 are SGHNT and YYREEE (reference sequence). V lost 4 bases, J lost 1 base, and 5 bases stayed unmatched. The chain's CDR3 is CASSLTQGGTDTQYF. CDR3 nucleotide sequence: TGTGCCAGCAGCCTCACACAGGGGGGCACAGATACGCAGTATTTT.